This record concerns one T cell receptor beta chain sequence. Trimming cost V 2 bases and J 7 bases; bases outside gene matches: 4. Germline lookup yields CDR1 SGHNT and CDR2 YYREEE (reference sequence). The CDR3 is 15 amino acids. The data stem from a study of beta chain features in type 1 diabetes. cDNA synthesis used the whole RNA isolate, giving expressed TCRB sequences. Only in-frame clones appear in the TCRdb table, and some are missing; sequencing was by immunoSEQ multiplex PCR. The table has almost 350,000 clones, less than 10% seen once. This chain connects TRBV5-4 to TRBJ2-7, with TRBD2 matching 15 bases. The clonotype comes from a woman between 18 and 29 years old in good health. Material: central memory CD4+ T cells from blood. The CDR3 DNA sequence: TGTGCCAGCAGCTTTTCCGGGACTAGCGGGAGGGAGCAGTACTTC. Translated, it gives CASSFSGTSGREQYF. The full variable domain, in which reference TRBV5-4 and TRBJ2-7 provide the parts outside the CDR3, is ETGVTQSPTHLIKTRGQQVTLRCSSQSGHNTVSWYQQALGQGPQFIFQYYREEENGRGNFPPRFSGLQFPNYSSELNVNALELDDSALYLCASSFSGTSGREQYFGPGTRLTVT.